The 12 T cell receptor beta chains below all came from one sample that was sequenced in a study of cytomegalovirus exposure and HLA in healthy donors. PCR employed 60 Vbeta and 13 Jbeta primers. This table comes from immunoSEQ multiplex PCR, and its TCRdb copy is limited to in-frame clones, with some not included. The sample comprises tens of thousands of clones, more than 75% of which are singletons, and roughly 25% rests with the top ten. Sequencing was performed on PBMCs. The receptors here all came from a woman aged 45-65 years in good health and CMV-seropositive.

The chain uses TRBV11-3 and TRBJ2-1; 12 nucleotides match TRBD2. Germline CDR1 is SGHNT and CDR2 is YENEEA. There are 16 residues in the CDR3. V shed 2 bases and J 9 bases; nucleotides not matched to a gene: 8. CDR3 region: CASSLSGGLAGSEQFF. CDR3 DNA sequence: TGTGCCAGCAGCTTATCCGGTGGACTAGCGGGGAGTGAGCAGTTCTTC.

This clone was counted a few times. The J gene is TRBJ2-1, the V gene TRBV5-1; D uncertain. V was shortened by 0 bases and J by 7 bases, with 11 bases between the two germline ends. The CDR3 runs 14 residues. The germline gives CDR1 SGHRS, CDR2 YFSETQ. In DNA form, the CDR3 reads TGCGCCAGCAGCTTGGTTCCCGGGTTTAATGAGCAGTTCTTC. Encoded protein: CASSLVPGFNEQFF.

The gene calls are TRBV5-1 and TRBJ2-3; TRBD2 matches 11 bases. V lost 4 bases and J lost 0; bases outside the gene matches: 4. Germline V gives CDR1 SGHRS, CDR2 YFSETQ. CDR3 size: 16 residues. Written as DNA, the CDR3 is TGCGCCAGCAGCCGGACTAGCGGGTATAGCACAGATACGCAGTATTTT. Translation: CASSRTSGYSTDTQYF.

This clone was counted once. The J gene is TRBJ2-2, the V gene TRBV2; 8 nucleotides align to TRBD1. Unmatched junction bases numbered 16, after V lost 0 bases and J lost 7 bases. CDR3 length equals 19 residues. Germline values: CDR1 SNHLY, CDR2 FYNNEI. CDR3 nucleotides: TGTGCCAGCAGTGAAGCTAGGACCGAGGGACAGGCTGGTGGCGGGGAGCTGTTTTTT. The encoded protein is CASSEARTEGQAGGGELFF.

The J gene is TRBJ1-4, the V gene TRBV5-1, with a weak D call TRBD1 (5 bases). Germline V lookup: CDR1 SGHRS, CDR2 YFSETQ. The CDR3 loop spans 15 amino acids. The germline V and J ends were trimmed by 7 bases and 3 bases, with 16 bases remaining between them. The CDR3 reads CASRRRGLSNEKLFF. The CDR3 coding sequence is TGCGCCAGCCGACGGAGGGGCTTATCTAATGAAAAACTGTTTTTT. Together with reference TRBV5-1 and TRBJ1-4, the CDR3 gives the full variable domain: KAGVTQTPRYLIKTRGQQVTLSCSPISGHRSVSWYQQTPGQGLQFLFEYFSETQRNKGNFPGRFSGRQFSNSRSEMNVSTLELGDSALYLCASRRRGLSNEKLFFGSGTQLSVL.

The genes are TRBV5-4 and TRBJ2-1; 10 bases match TRBD2. Germline V CDR1 and CDR2: SGHNT, YYREEE (reference sequence). The V segment lost 4 bases and the J segment 9 bases; nucleotides outside the gene matches: 10. CDR3 length: 15 amino acids. CDR3 nucleotide sequence: TGTGCCAGCAGCACCATGGGCCTAGCGGGAGTTGAGCAGTTCTTC. Amino acid sequence: CASSTMGLAGVEQFF.

The chain recombines TRBV10-1 with TRBJ1-2; 12 positions match TRBD1. Looked up from germline, CDR1 is WNHNN and CDR2 is SYGVQD (reference sequence). V shed 7 bases, J shed 0 bases, and the junction held 9 bases outside the gene matches. The length of the CDR3 is 17 residues. In DNA form, the CDR3 reads TGCGCCAGCACCCCGGGACAGGGGGCCCGAGCTAACTATGGCTACACCTTC. Translation: CASTPGQGARANYGYTF.

The genes are TRBV28 and TRBJ1-2, with 11 nucleotides matching TRBD1. The ends lost 1 base at V and 7 bases at J; junction bases unmatched: 8. The CDR3 contains 16 residues. The germline V gene has CDR1 MDHEN and CDR2 SYDVKM. The CDR3 nucleotides read TGTGCCAGCAGTTTATACTCCGGGACAGGGGGGGGTGGCTACACCTTC. Protein: CASSLYSGTGGGGYTF.

V and J are TRBV5-1 and TRBJ1-1; D not resolved. V gave up 8 bases and J gave up 0 bases, with 11 bases separating them. Per the germline V gene, CDR1 is SGHRS and CDR2 is YFSETQ. CDR3 length equals 13 residues. As DNA, the CDR3 is TGCGCCAGTGGTTTTACAGTGAACACTGAAGCTTTCTTT. Translating gives CASGFTVNTEAFF. Filled out from reference TRBV5-1 and TRBJ1-1, the complete variable domain reads KAGVTQTPRYLIKTRGQQVTLSCSPISGHRSVSWYQQTPGQGLQFLFEYFSETQRNKGNFPGRFSGRQFSNSRSEMNVSTLELGDSALYLCASGFTVNTEAFFGQGTRLTVV.

The CDR3 DNA is TGCGCCAGCAGCTTGACCGGGACAGGGCCTCTTGACCGGCGCGGGGGGAAGAACACTGAAGCTTTCTTT. Protein: CASSLTGTGPLDRRGGKNTEAFF. V gene TRBV5-1 combines with J gene TRBJ1-1; TRBD1 matches at 9 bases. The CDR3 runs to 23 residues. CDR1 is SGHRS and CDR2 is YFSETQ in the germline V gene. V shed 1 base, J shed 1 base, and the junction held 26 bases outside the gene matches. Full variable domain (outside the CDR3, taken from reference TRBV5-1 and TRBJ1-1): KAGVTQTPRYLIKTRGQQVTLSCSPISGHRSVSWYQQTPGQGLQFLFEYFSETQRNKGNFPGRFSGRQFSNSRSEMNVSTLELGDSALYLCASSLTGTGPLDRRGGKNTEAFFGQGTRLTVV.

The V and J genes are TRBV30 and TRBJ1-1; D might be TRBD1 (5 bases). Germline lookup yields CDR1 GTSNPN and CDR2 SVGIG (reference sequence). The CDR3 has 15 residues. Trimming took off 2 bases at V and 1 base at J, with 14 bases between the two ends. This CDR3 is CAWSLMEGPNTEAFF. DNA for the CDR3: TGTGCCTGGAGTTTGATGGAGGGACCGAACACTGAAGCTTTCTTT.

This clone was observed a handful of times. The genes are TRBV10-3 and TRBJ2-7; D not certain. Germline values: CDR1 ENHRY, CDR2 SYGVKD. CDR3 length: 18 residues. With 6 bases removed from V and 0 bases from J, the gap between germline ends came to 24 bases. CDR3 DNA sequence: TGTGCCATCAGGTTGCGCGGTAGTCCTACTAAGAGCTCCTACGAGCAGTACGTC. As protein: CAIRLRGSPTKSSYEQYV.